This T cell receptor (beta chain) comes out of a study of T cell repertoires in cytomegalovirus infection. About the study: Signatures in public TCR beta sequences pointed to both CMV infection and matching HLA type.

TCRdb recomputed calls from the reads with MiXCR, one row per CDR3 protein. This sample has over 300,000 distinct CDR3 sequences; about a sixth occur once, and the top ten carry 12%. Concerning this clonotype: Its antigen is not identified.

Study results and limitations: The ex vivo response showed dominance by HLA-C-restricted CMV-specific TCR beta clonotypes.

CDR1 and CDR2 (germline): SGHRS, YFSETQ. This CDR3 region has 15 residues. V was clipped by 0 bases and J by 1 base, with 11 bases between them. The sequenced material came from PBMCs. This receptor was taken from a human donor in good health (CMV status not recorded). Some clones in this sample may be carry-over from other donors' samples. This rearrangement joins TRBV5-1 to TRBJ2-7; the D gene is possibly TRBD1 (6 bases). CDR3 nucleotide sequence: TGCGCCAGCAGCTTGGTTGCAGGGGCTTCCTACGAGCAGTACTTC. Its protein is CASSLVAGASYEQYF.